This T cell receptor beta chain was sequenced for a study of memory CD4+ T cells and cytomegalovirus serostatus. CDR1 SQVTM and CDR2 ANQGSEA come from the germline V gene. The CDR3 consists of 14 residues. Losses at the gene ends were 7 bases for V and 11 bases for J; bases not matched to a gene: 18. Measured with immunoSEQ multiplex PCR; TCRdb has only the in-frame clones, and not every one. The sample lists about 48,000 clones; about 77% were seen once. For this clone: Other DNA sequences in the sample encode the same CDR3.

Single viable CD3+CD4+CD8-CD45RO+ cells were sorted as the memory CD4+ T cells. The chain recombines TRBV29-1 with TRBJ1-1; 8 nucleotides agree with TRBD1. Sequenced: memory CD4+ T cells from blood. The TCR was taken from an adult in good health and CMV-seronegative. The CDR3: CSAKTTVQGASAFF. The DNA of the CDR3 is TGCAGCGCTAAAACTACAGTGCAGGGGGCGAGTGCTTTCTTT.